This T cell receptor beta chain was captured by sequencing in a study of graft-versus-host responses after intestinal transplantation. TCRdb's copy holds only in-frame clones and misses some; the assay was immunoSEQ multiplex PCR. The data show around 99,000 clones, around 90% seen once. Overall study results and limits: Investigators detected GvH clones in recipient marrow, with some emerging earlier in ileum or blood. Early post-transplant HvG declines were associated with peak circulating GvH clone levels.

This CDR3 has 16 residues. The germline CDR1 and CDR2 sequences are SGHRS and YFSETQ. Trimming took 1 base from V and 5 from J; bases not matched to a gene: 9. Points on this clone: Its antigen remains unknown.

The sequence was obtained from a human donor who was the organ donor for an intestinal transplant. The sequencing here drew on unstimulated CD4+ T cells sorted from spleen or lymph node cells, taken before transplant. The rearrangement uses TRBV5-1 and TRBJ1-2, with 9 bases aligning to TRBD1. The CDR3 region is CASSLLEGGQGYGYTF. The CDR3 bases are TGCGCCAGCAGCTTGTTGGAGGGAGGACAGGGGTATGGCTACACCTTC.